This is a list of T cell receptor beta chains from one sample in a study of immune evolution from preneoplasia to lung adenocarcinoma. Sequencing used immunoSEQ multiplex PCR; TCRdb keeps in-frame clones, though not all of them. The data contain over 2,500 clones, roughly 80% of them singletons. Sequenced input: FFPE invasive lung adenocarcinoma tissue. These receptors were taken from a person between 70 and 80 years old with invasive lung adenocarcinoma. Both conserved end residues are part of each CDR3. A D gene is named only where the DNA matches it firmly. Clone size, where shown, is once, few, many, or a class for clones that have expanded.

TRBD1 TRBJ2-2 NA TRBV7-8 TGTGCCAGCAGCTTAGCGGGACAGGGGAACACCGGGGAGCTGTTTTTT CASSLAGQGNTGELFF
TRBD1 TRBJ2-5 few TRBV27 TGTGCCACTCGCGCAGGGGGCTTCCAAGAGACCCAGTACTTC CATRAGGFQETQYF
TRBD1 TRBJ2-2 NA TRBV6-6 TGTGCCAGCACCCGGACAGGGGAGACCGGGGAGCTGTTTTTT CASTRTGETGELFF
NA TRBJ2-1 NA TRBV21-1 TGTGCCAGCAGGTTGCGGCTACTACACCATTCCGACAATGAGCAGTTCTTC CASRLRLLHHSDNEQFF
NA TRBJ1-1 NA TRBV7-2 TGTGCCAGCAACCTCAGGGCTGGGGGCACTGAAGCTTTCTTT CASNLRAGGTEAFF
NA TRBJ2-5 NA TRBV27 TGTGCCAGCAGTCCGGGAGCGGAGACCCAGTACTTC CASSPGAETQYF
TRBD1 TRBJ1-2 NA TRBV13 TGTGCCAGCAGCTCAGGGACAGGCGATCGGAAGTATGGCTACACCTTC CASSSGTGDRKYGYTF
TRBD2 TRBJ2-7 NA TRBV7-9 TGTGCCAGCAGCTTAGTGTCGGGGGGAGAGCGCGAGCAGTACTTC CASSLVSGGEREQYF
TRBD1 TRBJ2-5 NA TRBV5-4 TGTGCCAGCAGCACGGACAGGGGGCGCGGAGAGACCCAGTACTTC CASSTDRGRGETQYF
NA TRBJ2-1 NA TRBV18 TGTGCCAGCTCACCACCGGATAGTGAGCAGTTCTTC CASSPPDSEQFF
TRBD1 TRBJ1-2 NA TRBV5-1 TGCGCCAGCAGCCGCTTGGGACAGATTTATGGCTACACCTTC CASSRLGQIYGYTF
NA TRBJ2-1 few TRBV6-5 TGTGCCAGCAGTTACTCCTGGGGACGGGACAATGAGCAGTTCTTC CASSYSWGRDNEQFF
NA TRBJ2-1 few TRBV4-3 TGCGCCAGCAGCCAAGATTGGGCTAGGTGGGGGAGTGAGCAGTTCTTC CASSQDWARWGSEQFF
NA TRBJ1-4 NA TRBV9 TGTGCCAGCAGCCCGACCCGGGGGGAAAAACTGTTTTTT CASSPTRGEKLFF
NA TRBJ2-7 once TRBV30 TGTGCCTGGTGCGATAGAGACGAGCAGTACTTC CAWCDRDEQYF
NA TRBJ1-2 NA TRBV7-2 TGTGCCAGCAGCTTAGTATGGCGGGGGGACTATGGCTACACCTTC CASSLVWRGDYGYTF
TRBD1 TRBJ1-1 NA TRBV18 TGTGCCAGCTCACCCCAGGGGGGGGGAAACACTGAAGCTTTCTTT CASSPQGGGNTEAFF
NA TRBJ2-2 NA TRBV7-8 TGTGCCAGCAGCTTCATGCCCGGAGCCGGGGAGCTGTTTTTT CASSFMPGAGELFF
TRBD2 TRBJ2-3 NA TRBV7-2 TGTGCCAGCAGCTTAGCGGGAAGTAGCGGGAGGGCCGGAAATACGCAGTATTTT CASSLAGSSGRAGNTQYF
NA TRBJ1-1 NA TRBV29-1 TGCAGCGGGGGAGAGGGAGGCACTGAAGCTTTCTTT CSGGEGGTEAFF
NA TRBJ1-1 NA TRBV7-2 TGTGCCAGCAGCTTAGCGGGCCAGGGCAGGACTGAAGCTTTCTTT CASSLAGQGRTEAFF
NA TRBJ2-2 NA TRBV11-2 TGTGCCAGCAGCTTAGGGGTACGGGGCCCGTCCGGGGAGCTGTTTTTT CASSLGVRGPSGELFF
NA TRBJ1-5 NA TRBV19 TGTGCCAGTAGTATCGGGCAGTATAGCAATCAGCCCCAGCATTTT CASSIGQYSNQPQHF
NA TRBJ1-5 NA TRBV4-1 TGCGCCAGCAGCCAATTAGGGCTGGGCAATCAGCCCCAGCATTTT CASSQLGLGNQPQHF
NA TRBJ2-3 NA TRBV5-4 TGTGCCAGCAGCCCAGATTGGGACACTAGCACAGATACGCAGTATTTT CASSPDWDTSTDTQYF
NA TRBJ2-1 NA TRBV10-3 TGTGCCATCAGTGAGGGTAAAAGCTCCTACAATGAGCAGTTCTTC CAISEGKSSYNEQFF
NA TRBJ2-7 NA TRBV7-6 TGTGCCAGCAGCTTAACGGCTAGCGCCGAGCAGTACTTC CASSLTASAEQYF
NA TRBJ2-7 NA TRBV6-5 TGTGCCAGCAGGGTCAGGAATCATTACGAGCAGTACTTC CASRVRNHYEQYF
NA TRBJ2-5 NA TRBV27 TGTGCCAGCAGCCGGATGGTGGGAGAAGGAAGCGAGACCCAGTACTTC CASSRMVGEGSETQYF
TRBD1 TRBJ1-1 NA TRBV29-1 TGCAGCGGGGGGACAGTGAACACTGAAGCTTTCTTT CSGGTVNTEAFF
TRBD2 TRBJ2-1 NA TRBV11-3 TGTGCCAGCAGTGATACTAGCGGCTACAATGAGCAGTTCTTC CASSDTSGYNEQFF
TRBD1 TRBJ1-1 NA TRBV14 TGTGCCAGCAGCCATGACAGGGTGGAAGCTTTCTTT CASSHDRVEAFF
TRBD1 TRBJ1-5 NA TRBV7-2 TGTGCCAGCAGCTTGGACAGGGGTCAGCCCCAGCATTTT CASSLDRGQPQHF
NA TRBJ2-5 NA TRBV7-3 TGTGCCAGCACCCCTCAGGGGGGCCTCCAAGAGACCCAGTACTTC CASTPQGGLQETQYF
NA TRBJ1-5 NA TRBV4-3 TGCGCCAGCAGCCAAGGGACGGCGGGAACTCAGCCCCAGCATTTT CASSQGTAGTQPQHF
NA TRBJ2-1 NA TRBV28 TGTGCCAGCAGTTTATGGCGTGGTGAGCAGTTCTTC CASSLWRGEQFF
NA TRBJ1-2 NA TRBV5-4 TGTGCCAGCAGCCTGACGGACTATGGCTACACCTTC CASSLTDYGYTF
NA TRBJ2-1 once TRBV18 TGTGCCAGCTCACTCGGCCAGGGCGCCTACAATGAGCAGTTCTTC CASSLGQGAYNEQFF
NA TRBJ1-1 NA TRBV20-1 TGCAGTGCTAGAGATCTGGGGGCTTTCTTT CSARDLGAFF
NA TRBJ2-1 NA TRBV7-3 TGTGCCAGCAGCTTATCGTTAGCTGGTGAGCAGTTCTTC CASSLSLAGEQFF
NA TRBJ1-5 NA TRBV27 TGTGCCAGCAGAGGTATAAGCGGTCAGCCCCAGCATTTT CASRGISGQPQHF
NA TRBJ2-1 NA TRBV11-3 TGTGCCAGCAAGAGACGCGATGAGCAGTTCTTC CASKRRDEQFF
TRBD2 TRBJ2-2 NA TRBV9 TGTGCCAGCACCTCACGGGCGGGAGGGCCCGGGGAGCTGTTTTTT CASTSRAGGPGELFF
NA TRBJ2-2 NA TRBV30 TGTGCCTGGAGTGTAATTGGCGAGCTGTTTTTT CAWSVIGELFF
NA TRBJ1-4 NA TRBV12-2 TGTGCAAGTCGCTTCCCACAGGGGATTCAAGAAAAACTGTTTTTT CASRFPQGIQEKLFF
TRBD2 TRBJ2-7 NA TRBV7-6 TGTGCCAGCAGCTTAGGGGGGGGACTACCCTACGAGCAGTACTTC CASSLGGGLPYEQYF
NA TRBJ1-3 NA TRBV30 TGTGCCTGGAGTTTAGGACATCAAGAGAGCACCATATATTTT CAWSLGHQESTIYF
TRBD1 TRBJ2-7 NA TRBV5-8 TGTGCCAGCAGCCCCGGGACAGCCCCCTACGAGCAGTACTTC CASSPGTAPYEQYF
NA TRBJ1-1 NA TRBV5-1 TGCGCCAGCAGCTTGAAGAGGGAAGTCGGGACTGAAGCTTTCTTT CASSLKREVGTEAFF
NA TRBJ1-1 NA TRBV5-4 TGTGCCAGCAGCGTTGGACAGTTGAACACTGAAGCTTTCTTT CASSVGQLNTEAFF
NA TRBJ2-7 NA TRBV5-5 TGTGCCAGCAGCTCTATTCAGGGTGGGTACGAGCAGTACTTC CASSSIQGGYEQYF
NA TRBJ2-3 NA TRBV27 TGTGCCAGCAGTTTAAGGGCGACAGATACGCAGTATTTT CASSLRATDTQYF
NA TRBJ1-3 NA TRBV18 TGTGCCAGCTCACCACAGGGGGCTGGAAACACCATATATTTT CASSPQGAGNTIYF
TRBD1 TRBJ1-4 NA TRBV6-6 TGTGCCAGCAGTTATGAGACAGGGGGCAATGAAAAACTGTTTTTT CASSYETGGNEKLFF
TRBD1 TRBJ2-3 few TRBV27 TGTGCCAGCAGTGCCCCCACAGGGGGCATAGATACGCAGTATTTT CASSAPTGGIDTQYF